A selection of T cell receptor beta chains follows, all from one sample in a study of PD-1 blockade in classical Hodgkin lymphoma. Measured with immunoSEQ multiplex PCR; TCRdb has only the in-frame clones, and not every one. The table lists some 100,000 clones, roughly 89% of them singletons. Sequencing was performed on peripheral blood mononuclear cells (PBMCs), taken at baseline. These receptors originate from a human donor with classical Hodgkin lymphoma. Both conserved end residues are part of each CDR3. Fields, in order: clone size, CDR3 length, J gene, D gene, V gene, CDR3 protein, CDR3 DNA. The D gene is left open where the match is weak. Clone size is stated in some rows and not others, as once, few, many or a class when expanded.

>NA|12|TRBJ1-1|NA|TRBV19
CASSIAQGEAFF
TGTGCCAGTAGTATAGCCCAGGGTGAAGCTTTCTTT
>once|15|TRBJ2-7|NA|TRBV6-6
CASSYDPRQAYEQYF
TGTGCCAGCAGTTATGATCCGAGACAGGCCTACGAGCAGTACTTC
>NA|13|TRBJ2-3|NA|TRBV5-1
CASSSGRTDTQYF
TGCGCCAGCAGCTCCGGACGGACAGATACGCAGTATTTT
>NA|13|TRBJ1-1|NA|TRBV28
CASSLLGSTEAFF
TGTGCCAGCAGTTTATTAGGGTCCACTGAAGCTTTCTTT
>NA|15|TRBJ2-1|NA|TRBV6-1
CASSESLVGLNEQFF
TGTGCCAGCAGTGAATCTCTGGTAGGGTTGAATGAGCAGTTCTTC
>NA|12|TRBJ2-7|NA|TRBV6-5
CASSYSGDEQYF
TGTGCCAGCAGTTACTCAGGGGACGAGCAGTACTTC
>NA|16|TRBJ2-3|TRBD1|TRBV28
CASLQSGQGRAKRQYF
TGTGCCAGCCTACAATCAGGACAGGGACGAGCGAAAAGGCAGTATTTT
>NA|13|TRBJ2-3|TRBD2|TRBV29-1
CSVRGGWDGTQYF
TGCAGCGTCCGGGGGGGGTGGGACGGTACGCAGTATTTT
>NA|17|TRBJ2-4|NA|TRBV6-1
CASSEVADSVAKNIQYF
TGTGCCAGCAGTGAAGTCGCGGACAGCGTAGCCAAAAACATTCAGTACTTC
>NA|15|TRBJ2-5|NA|TRBV5-1
CASSLEGAGRETQYF
TGCGCCAGCAGCTTGGAAGGGGCAGGGAGGGAGACCCAGTACTTC
>NA|17|TRBJ2-2|TRBD1|TRBV4-2
CASSQVAGTGNTGELFF
TGTGCCAGCAGCCAAGTGGCCGGGACAGGGAACACCGGGGAGCTGTTTTTT
>few|14|TRBJ1-2|TRBD1|TRBV4-2
CASSSEQGPLGYTF
TGTGCCAGCAGCTCAGAACAGGGGCCCCTTGGCTACACCTTC
>NA|14|TRBJ1-1|NA|TRBV29-1
CSVEAWGMNTEAFF
TGCAGCGTTGAGGCCTGGGGGATGAACACTGAAGCTTTCTTT
>NA|16|TRBJ1-4|TRBD1|TRBV27
CASSYRYATGYEKLFF
TGTGCCAGCAGTTACAGGTATGCGACAGGGTATGAAAAACTGTTTTTT
>once|16|TRBJ1-4|NA|TRBV30
CAWSVRGSGSNEKLFF
TGTGCCTGGAGTGTACGGGGGAGTGGGTCTAATGAAAAACTGTTTTTT